Given below is one T cell receptor beta chain in context. The data were obtained in a study of blood T cell repertoires in COVID-19. Study background: In each case, the material was cDNA or gDNA derived from T cells, B-cell-depleted T cells, or PBMCs.

The CDR3 contains 14 residues. The V gene end was trimmed by 4 bases and the J gene end by 5 bases; junction bases not matched to a gene: 6. In germline, CDR1 is MNHEY, CDR2 SVGEGT. Using immunoSEQ multiplex PCR, the repertoire was profiled, and TCRdb retains in-frame clones only, with some absent. The sample has hundreds of thousands of clones, 70% to 90% seen once. This receptor was taken from a woman aged 25 to 39 who had recovered from COVID-19. The chain links TRBV6-2 or TRBV6-3 to TRBJ1-2; TRBD1 matches at 8 bases. Sequenced: peripheral blood. As DNA, the CDR3 is TGTGCCAGCAGTTTTGGACAGGGCGTATATGGCTACACCTTC. Residues: CASSFGQGVYGYTF.